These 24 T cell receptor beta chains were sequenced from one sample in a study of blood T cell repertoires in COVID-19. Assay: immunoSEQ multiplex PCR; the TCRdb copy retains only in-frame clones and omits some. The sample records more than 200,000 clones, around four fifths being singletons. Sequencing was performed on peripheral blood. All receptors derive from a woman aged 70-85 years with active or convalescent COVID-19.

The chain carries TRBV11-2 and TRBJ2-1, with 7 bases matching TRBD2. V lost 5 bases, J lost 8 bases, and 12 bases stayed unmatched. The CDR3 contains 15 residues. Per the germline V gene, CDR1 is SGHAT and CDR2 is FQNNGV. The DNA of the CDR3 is TGTGCCAGCAGCCCTATTCTACGAGGGAGGGATGAGCAGTTCTTC. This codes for CASSPILRGRDEQFF. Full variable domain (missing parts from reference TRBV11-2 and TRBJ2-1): EAGVAQSPRYKIIEKRQSVAFWCNPISGHATLYWYQQILGQGPKLLIQFQNNGVVDDSQLPKDRFSAERLKGVDSTLKIQPAKLEDSAVYLCASSPILRGRDEQFFGPGTRLTVL.

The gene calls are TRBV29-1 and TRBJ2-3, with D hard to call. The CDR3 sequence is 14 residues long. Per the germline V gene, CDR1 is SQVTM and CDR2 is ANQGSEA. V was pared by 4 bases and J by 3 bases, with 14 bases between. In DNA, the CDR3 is TGCAGCGTTGGGCTAGTCTTCCAGACAGATACGCAGTATTTT. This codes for CSVGLVFQTDTQYF.

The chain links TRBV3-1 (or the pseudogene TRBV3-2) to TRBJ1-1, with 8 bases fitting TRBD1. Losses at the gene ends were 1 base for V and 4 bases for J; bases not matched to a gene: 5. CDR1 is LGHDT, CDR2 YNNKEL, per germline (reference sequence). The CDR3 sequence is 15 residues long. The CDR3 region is CASSQAGGVGTEAFF. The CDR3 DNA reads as TGTGCCAGCAGCCAAGCAGGGGGCGTCGGCACTGAAGCTTTCTTT.

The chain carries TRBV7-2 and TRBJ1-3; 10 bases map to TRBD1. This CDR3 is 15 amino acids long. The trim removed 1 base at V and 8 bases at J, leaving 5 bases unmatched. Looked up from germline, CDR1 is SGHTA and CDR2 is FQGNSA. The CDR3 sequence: CASSLGDRGSDTIYF. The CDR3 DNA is TGTGCCAGCAGCTTAGGGGACAGGGGTAGTGACACCATATATTTT.

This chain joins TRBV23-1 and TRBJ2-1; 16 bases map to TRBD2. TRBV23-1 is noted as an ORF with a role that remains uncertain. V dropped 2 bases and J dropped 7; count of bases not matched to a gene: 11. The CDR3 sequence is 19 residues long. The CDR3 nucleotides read TGCGCCAGCAGTCAACCCAAGGGGACTAGCGGGGGGGCCGGGAATGAGCAGTTCTTC. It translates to CASSQPKGTSGGAGNEQFF.

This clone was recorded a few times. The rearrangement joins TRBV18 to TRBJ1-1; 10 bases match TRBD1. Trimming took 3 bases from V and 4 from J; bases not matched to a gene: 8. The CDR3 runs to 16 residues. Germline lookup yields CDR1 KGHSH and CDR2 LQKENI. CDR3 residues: CASSPGQGPVGTEAFF. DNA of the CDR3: TGTGCCAGCTCACCGGGACAGGGGCCGGTAGGCACTGAAGCTTTCTTT.

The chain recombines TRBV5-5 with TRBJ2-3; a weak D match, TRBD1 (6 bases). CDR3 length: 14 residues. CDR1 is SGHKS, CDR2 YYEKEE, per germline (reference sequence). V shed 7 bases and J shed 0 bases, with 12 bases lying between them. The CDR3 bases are TGTGCCAGCGCCGGACAGACCAGCACAGATACGCAGTATTTT. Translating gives CASAGQTSTDTQYF. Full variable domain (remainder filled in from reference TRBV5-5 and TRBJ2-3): DAGVTQSPTHLIKTRGQQVTLRCSPISGHKSVSWYQQVLGQGPQFIFQYYEKEERGRGNFPDRFSARQFPNYSSELNVNALLLGDSALYLCASAGQTSTDTQYFGPGTRLTVL.

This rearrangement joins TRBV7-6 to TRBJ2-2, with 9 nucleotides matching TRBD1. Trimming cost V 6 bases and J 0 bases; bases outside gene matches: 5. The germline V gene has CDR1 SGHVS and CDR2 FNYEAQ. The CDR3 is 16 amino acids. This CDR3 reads CASREQGAPNTGELFF. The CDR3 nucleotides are TGTGCCAGCAGGGAACAGGGGGCCCCGAACACCGGGGAGCTGTTTTTT.

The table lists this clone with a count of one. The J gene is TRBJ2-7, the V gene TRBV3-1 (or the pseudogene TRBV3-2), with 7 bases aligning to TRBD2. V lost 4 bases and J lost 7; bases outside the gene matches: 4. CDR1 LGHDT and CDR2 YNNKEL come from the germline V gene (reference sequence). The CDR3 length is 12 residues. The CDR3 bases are TGTGCCAGCAGCCCGGCGGGGGAGGAGCAGTACTTC. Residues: CASSPAGEEQYF.

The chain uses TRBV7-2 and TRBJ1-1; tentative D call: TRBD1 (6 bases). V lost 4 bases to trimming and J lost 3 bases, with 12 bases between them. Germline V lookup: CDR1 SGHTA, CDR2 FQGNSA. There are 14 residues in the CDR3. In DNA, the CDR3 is TGTGCCAGCAGCTCACTCCAGGGGTACACTGAAGCTTTCTTT. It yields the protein CASSSLQGYTEAFF.

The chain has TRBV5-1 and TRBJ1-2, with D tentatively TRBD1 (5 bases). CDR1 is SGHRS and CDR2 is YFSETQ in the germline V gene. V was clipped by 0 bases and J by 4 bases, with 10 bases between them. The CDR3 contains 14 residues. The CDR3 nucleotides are TGCGCCAGCAGCTTGGAAGGGGTCCCCTATGGCTACACCTTC. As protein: CASSLEGVPYGYTF.

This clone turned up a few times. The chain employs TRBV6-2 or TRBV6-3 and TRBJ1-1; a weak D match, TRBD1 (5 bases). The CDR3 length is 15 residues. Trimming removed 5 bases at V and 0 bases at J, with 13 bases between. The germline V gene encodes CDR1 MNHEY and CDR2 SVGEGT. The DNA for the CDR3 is TGTGCCAGCAGTCTCGACAGCCCCTTGAACACTGAAGCTTTCTTT. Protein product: CASSLDSPLNTEAFF.

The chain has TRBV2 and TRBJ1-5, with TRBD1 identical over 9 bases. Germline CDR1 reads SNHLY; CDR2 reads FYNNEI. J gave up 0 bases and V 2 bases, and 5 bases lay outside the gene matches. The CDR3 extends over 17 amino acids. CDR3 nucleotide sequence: TGTGCCAGCAGTGAATCCGGGACAGGGCTTAGCAATCAGCCCCAGCATTTT. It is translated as CASSESGTGLSNQPQHF. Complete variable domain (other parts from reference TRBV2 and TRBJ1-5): EPEVTQTPSHQVTQMGQEVILRCVPISNHLYFYWYRQILGQKVEFLVSFYNNEISEKSEIFDDQFSVERPDGSNFTLKIRSTKLEDSAMYFCASSESGTGLSNQPQHFGDGTRLSIL.

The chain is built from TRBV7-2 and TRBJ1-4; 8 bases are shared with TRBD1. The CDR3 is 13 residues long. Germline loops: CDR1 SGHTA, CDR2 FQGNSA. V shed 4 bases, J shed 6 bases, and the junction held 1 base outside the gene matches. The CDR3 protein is CASSSGGYEKLFF. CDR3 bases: TGTGCCAGCAGCTCAGGGGGCTATGAAAAACTGTTTTTT.

The CDR3 sequence: CASSPTGGIYEQYF. CDR3 nucleotides: TGTGCCAGCTCACCGACAGGGGGTATCTACGAGCAGTACTTC. This rearrangement joins TRBV18 to TRBJ2-7; 9 positions agree with TRBD1. CDR3 length: 14 amino acids. Germline V gives CDR1 KGHSH, CDR2 LQKENI. Trimming at V came to 3 bases and at J to 3 bases, leaving 3 bases not matched to a gene. Complete variable domain (other parts from reference TRBV18 and TRBJ2-7): NAGVMQNPRHLVRRRGQEARLRCSPMKGHSHVYWYRQLPEEGLKFMVYLQKENIIDESGMPKERFSAEFPKEGPSILRIQQVVRGDSAAYFCASSPTGGIYEQYFGPGTRLTVT.

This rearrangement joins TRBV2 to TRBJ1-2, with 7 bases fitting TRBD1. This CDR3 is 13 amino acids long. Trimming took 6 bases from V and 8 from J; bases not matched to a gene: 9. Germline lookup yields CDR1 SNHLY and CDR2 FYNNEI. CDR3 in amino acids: CASRDDRVNGYTF. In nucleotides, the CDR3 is TGTGCCAGCAGGGACGACAGGGTTAACGGCTACACCTTC.

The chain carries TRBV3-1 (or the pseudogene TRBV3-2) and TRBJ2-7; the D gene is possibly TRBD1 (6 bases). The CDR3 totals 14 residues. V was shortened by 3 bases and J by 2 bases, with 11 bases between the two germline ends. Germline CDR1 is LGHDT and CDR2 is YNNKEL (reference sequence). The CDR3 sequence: CASSQSTGTYEQYF. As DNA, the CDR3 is TGTGCCAGCAGCCAGTCGACAGGCACCTACGAGCAGTACTTC.

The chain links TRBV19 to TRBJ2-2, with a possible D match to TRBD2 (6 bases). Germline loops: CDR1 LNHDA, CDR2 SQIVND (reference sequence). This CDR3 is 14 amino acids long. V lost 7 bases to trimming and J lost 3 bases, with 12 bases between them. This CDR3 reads CASNQRAYTGELFF. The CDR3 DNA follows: TGTGCCAGTAACCAGCGGGCATACACCGGGGAGCTGTTTTTT.

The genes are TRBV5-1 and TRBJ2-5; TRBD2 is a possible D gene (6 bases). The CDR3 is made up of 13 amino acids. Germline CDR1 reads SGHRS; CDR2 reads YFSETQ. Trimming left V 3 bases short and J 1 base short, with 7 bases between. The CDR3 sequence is CASSWTTQETQYF. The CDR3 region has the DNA TGCGCCAGCAGCTGGACTACCCAAGAGACCCAGTACTTC.

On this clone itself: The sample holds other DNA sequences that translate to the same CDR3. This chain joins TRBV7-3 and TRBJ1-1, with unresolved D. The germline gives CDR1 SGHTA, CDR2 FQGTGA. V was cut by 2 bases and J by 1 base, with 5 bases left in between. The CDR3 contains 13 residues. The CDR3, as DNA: TGTGCCAGCAGCTTAGGAGCGAACACTGAAGCTTTCTTT. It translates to CASSLGANTEAFF.

DNA of the CDR3: TGTGCCAGCAGCCAGACAGGGGTGGGCACTGAAGCTTTCTTT. It translates to CASSQTGVGTEAFF. The chain combines TRBV3-1 (or the pseudogene TRBV3-2) with TRBJ1-1; 8 bases align to TRBD1. The CDR3 is 14 residues long. V was clipped by 3 bases and J by 4 bases; unmatched bases: 4. Germline V gives CDR1 LGHDT, CDR2 YNNKEL (reference sequence).

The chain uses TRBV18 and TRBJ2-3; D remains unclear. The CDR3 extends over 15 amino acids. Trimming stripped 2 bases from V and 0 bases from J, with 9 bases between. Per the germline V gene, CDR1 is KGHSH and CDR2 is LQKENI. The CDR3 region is CASSPSGSSTDTQYF. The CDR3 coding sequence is TGTGCCAGCTCACCATCCGGGTCTAGCACAGATACGCAGTATTTT. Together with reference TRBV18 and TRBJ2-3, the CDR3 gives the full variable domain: NAGVMQNPRHLVRRRGQEARLRCSPMKGHSHVYWYRQLPEEGLKFMVYLQKENIIDESGMPKERFSAEFPKEGPSILRIQQVVRGDSAAYFCASSPSGSSTDTQYFGPGTRLTVL.

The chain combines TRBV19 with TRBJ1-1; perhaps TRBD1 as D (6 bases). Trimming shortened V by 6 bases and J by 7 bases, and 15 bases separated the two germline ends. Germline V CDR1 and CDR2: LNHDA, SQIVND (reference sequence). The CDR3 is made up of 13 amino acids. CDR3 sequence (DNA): TGTGCCAGTAGCCCGACAGGCGCCGTTGAAGCTTTCTTT. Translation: CASSPTGAVEAFF.

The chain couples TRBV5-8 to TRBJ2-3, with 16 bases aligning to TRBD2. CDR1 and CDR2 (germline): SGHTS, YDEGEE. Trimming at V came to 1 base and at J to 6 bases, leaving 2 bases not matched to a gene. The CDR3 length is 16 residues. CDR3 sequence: CASSLKGLAGGDTQYF. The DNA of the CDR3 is TGTGCCAGCAGCTTGAAGGGACTAGCGGGGGGGGATACGCAGTATTTT.